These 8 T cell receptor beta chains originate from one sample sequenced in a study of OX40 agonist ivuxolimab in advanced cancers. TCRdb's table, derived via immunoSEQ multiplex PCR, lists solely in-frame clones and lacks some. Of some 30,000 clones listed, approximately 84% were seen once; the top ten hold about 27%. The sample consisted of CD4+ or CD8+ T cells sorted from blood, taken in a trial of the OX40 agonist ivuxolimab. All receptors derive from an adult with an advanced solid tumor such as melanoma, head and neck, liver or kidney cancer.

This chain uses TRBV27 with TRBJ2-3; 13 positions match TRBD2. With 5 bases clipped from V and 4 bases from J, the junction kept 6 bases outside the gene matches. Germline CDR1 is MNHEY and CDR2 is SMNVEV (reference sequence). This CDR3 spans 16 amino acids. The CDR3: CASSHRLAGGPDTQYF. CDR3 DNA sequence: TGTGCCAGCAGTCACAGACTAGCGGGGGGCCCAGATACGCAGTATTTT.

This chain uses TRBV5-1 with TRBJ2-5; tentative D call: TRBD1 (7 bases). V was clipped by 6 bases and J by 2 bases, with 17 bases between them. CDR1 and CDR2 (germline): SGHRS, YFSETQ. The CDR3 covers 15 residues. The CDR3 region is CASTLEGAQQETQYF. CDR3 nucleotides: TGCGCCAGCACCCTGGAGGGGGCGCAGCAAGAGACCCAGTACTTC.

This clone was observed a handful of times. CDR3 loop: CASSRRDRVKLNSPLHF. The CDR3 DNA is TGTGCCAGCAGCCGTAGGGACAGAGTAAAACTAAATTCACCCCTCCACTTT. The J gene is TRBJ1-6, the V gene TRBV28, with 7 bases matching TRBD1. CDR3 size: 17 residues. Germline V gene data show CDR1 as MDHEN and CDR2 as SYDVKM. The V segment lost 6 bases and the J segment 7 bases; nucleotides outside the gene matches: 15. The complete variable domain, with remaining parts taken from reference TRBV28 and TRBJ1-6, reads DVKVTQSSRYLVKRTGEKVFLECVQDMDHENMFWYRQDPGLGLRLIYFSYDVKMKEKGDIPEGYSVSREKKERFSLILESASTNQTSMYLCASSRRDRVKLNSPLHFGNGTRLTVT.

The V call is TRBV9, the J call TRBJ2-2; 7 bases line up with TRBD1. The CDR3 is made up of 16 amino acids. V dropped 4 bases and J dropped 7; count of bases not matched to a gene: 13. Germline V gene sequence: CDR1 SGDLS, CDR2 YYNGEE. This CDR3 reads CASSSPRGRIGGELFF. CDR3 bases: TGTGCCAGCAGCTCTCCAAGGGGGCGGATCGGCGGGGAGCTGTTTTTT.

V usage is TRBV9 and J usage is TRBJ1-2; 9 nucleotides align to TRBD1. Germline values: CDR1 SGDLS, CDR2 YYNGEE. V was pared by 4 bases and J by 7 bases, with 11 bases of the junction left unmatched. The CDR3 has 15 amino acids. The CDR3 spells CASSPRTGTGFGYTF. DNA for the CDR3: TGTGCCAGCAGCCCCCGTACGGGGACAGGGTTTGGCTACACCTTC.

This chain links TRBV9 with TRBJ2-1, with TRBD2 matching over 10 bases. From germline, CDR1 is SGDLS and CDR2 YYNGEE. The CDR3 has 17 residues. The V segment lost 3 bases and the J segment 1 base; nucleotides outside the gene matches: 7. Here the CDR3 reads CASSDRLAGTSYNEQFF. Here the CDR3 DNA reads TGTGCCAGCAGCGATAGACTAGCGGGTACTTCCTACAATGAGCAGTTCTTC. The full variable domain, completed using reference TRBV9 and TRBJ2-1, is DSGVTQTPKHLITATGQRVTLRCSPRSGDLSVYWYQQSLDQGLQFLIQYYNGEERAKGNILERFSAQQFPDLHSELNLSSLELGDSALYFCASSDRLAGTSYNEQFFGPGTRLTVL.

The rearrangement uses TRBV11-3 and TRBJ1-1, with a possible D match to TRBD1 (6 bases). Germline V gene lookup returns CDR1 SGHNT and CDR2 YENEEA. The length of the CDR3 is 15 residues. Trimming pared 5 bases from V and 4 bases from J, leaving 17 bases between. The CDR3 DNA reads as TGTGCCAGCAGCCCGCGGGCAGGGGCGGGCACTGAAGCTTTCTTT. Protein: CASSPRAGAGTEAFF.

The CDR3 loop is CASMGVSGEQYF. The CDR3 nucleotides read TGTGCCAGCATGGGGGTTTCGGGGGAGCAGTACTTC. The V gene is TRBV7-8, the J gene TRBJ2-7; D tentatively reads TRBD1 or TRBD2 (5 bases each). CDR1 SGHVS and CDR2 FQNEAQ come from the germline V gene. The CDR3 extends over 12 amino acids. Trimming shortened V by 7 bases and J by 7 bases, and 14 bases separated the two germline ends.